This note documents a single TCR beta chain sequence. No antigen is known for it. This record comes from a study of cytomegalovirus exposure and HLA in healthy donors. Broader study findings: In vitro data verified a few CMV-associated chains as specific for CMV antigens. That first-cohort TCR clusters tended to co-occur in the roughly 130 validation repertoires was found in a later analysis. Reports indicated that the classifier achieved high specificity and sensitivity in diagnosing cytomegalovirus status.

Donors were drawn from the approximately 110-subject validation cohort, separate from the approximately 670-subject first cohort. Germline CDR1 reads SGHNT; CDR2 reads YYREEE (reference sequence). V lost 1 base and J 5 bases, leaving 9 bases between the germline ends. This CDR3 is 13 amino acids long. Libraries were prepared by immunoSEQ multiplex PCR; TCRdb keeps only in-frame clonotypes and omits some of them. This sample has about 160,000 clones, with 75% to 90% found just once. The V gene is TRBV5-4, the J gene TRBJ1-2; tentative D call: TRBD1 (5 bases). Specimen: PBMCs. This TCR was sampled from a woman aged 18-29 years in good health and CMV-seronegative. The CDR3 here is CASSLTQGYGYTF. CDR3 coding DNA: TGTGCCAGCAGCTTGACCCAGGGTTATGGCTACACCTTC.